What follows are 21 T cell receptor beta chains derived from one specimen sequenced in a study of T cell responses to AZD1222 COVID-19 vaccine. Only in-frame clones appear in the TCRdb table, and some are missing; sequencing was by immunoSEQ multiplex PCR. The table shows approximately 79,000 clones, with approximately 83% occurring only once. Here the sequenced sample was peripheral blood, taken on day 0 of AZD1222 vaccination. The receptors were gathered from an adult in good health.

V usage is TRBV28 and J usage is TRBJ1-2; 10 nucleotides line up with TRBD1. V was clipped by 7 bases and J by 4 bases; unmatched bases: 6. The CDR3 spans 14 residues. Germline V gene data show CDR1 as MDHEN and CDR2 as SYDVKM. For the CDR3, the DNA is TGTGCCAGCACCGAGACAGGGGGCGCCTATGGCTACACCTTC. Translation gives CASTETGGAYGYTF.

The rearrangement joins TRBV27 to TRBJ2-1; the D call may be TRBD1 or TRBD2 (5 bases each). The V end was cut by 1 base, the J end by 9 bases, with 10 bases between. The CDR3 length is 13 residues. CDR1 MNHEY and CDR2 SMNVEV come from the germline V gene (reference sequence). The CDR3 spells CASSLLEGREQFF. For the CDR3, the DNA is TGTGCCAGCAGTTTATTAGAGGGACGTGAGCAGTTCTTC.

The V and J genes are TRBV19 and TRBJ1-4; D call uncertain. The CDR3 has 14 amino acids. Germline loops: CDR1 LNHDA, CDR2 SQIVND (reference sequence). The V and J ends lost 6 bases and 2 bases respectively, with 10 bases between them. The CDR3 DNA follows: TGTGCCAGTAGGAGCATGGAGACTAATGAAAAACTGTTTTTT. Translating it yields CASRSMETNEKLFF.

Of note for this clone: It is likely a read error, because the conserved phenylalanine at the end of the CDR3 is missing. The limits of the CDR3 on the DNA are not certain, so only TCRdb's listed CDR3 is given. This chain links TRBV21-1 with TRBJ2-3. TRBV21-1 is reported as a pseudogene. The CDR3 contains 12 residues when both ends are counted. The CDR3 spells CASSKQGRLSGI.

The genes are TRBV7-9 and TRBJ2-3; TRBD2 agrees at 15 bases. Germline assignment: CDR1 SEHNR and CDR2 FQNEAQ (reference sequence). The CDR3 loop spans 16 amino acids. With 4 bases clipped from V and 4 bases from J, the junction kept 3 bases outside the gene matches. CDR3: CASSSGTSGRSDTQYF. In nucleotides, the CDR3 is TGTGCCAGCAGCTCAGGGACTAGCGGGAGGTCAGATACGCAGTATTTT.

The gene calls are TRBV5-8 and TRBJ2-2; TRBD1 matches 7 bases. The CDR3 runs 13 residues. The germline gives CDR1 SGHTS, CDR2 YDEGEE. V was pared by 3 bases and J by 5 bases, with 1 base of the junction left unmatched. The CDR3 DNA sequence: TGTGCCAGCAGCTGGGGACAGACCGGGGAGCTGTTTTTT. Its translation is CASSWGQTGELFF. Complete variable domain (other parts from reference TRBV5-8 and TRBJ2-2): EAGVTQSPTHLIKTRGQQATLRCSPISGHTSVYWYQQALGLGLQFLLWYDEGEERNRGNFPPRFSGRQFPNYSSELNVNALELEDSALYLCASSWGQTGELFFGEGSRLTVL.

The chain is built from TRBV5-6 and TRBJ2-1; 7 bases match TRBD2. The ends lost 2 bases at V and 0 bases at J; junction bases unmatched: 8. The CDR3 loop spans 17 amino acids. Looked up from germline, CDR1 is SGHDT and CDR2 is YYEEEE. The CDR3 reads CASSFRRGITSYNEQFF. In DNA, the CDR3 is TGTGCCAGCAGCTTCCGGCGGGGGATCACCTCCTACAATGAGCAGTTCTTC.

The CDR3 loop reads CASSLAGANTGELFF. The CDR3 DNA sequence: TGCGCCAGCAGTCTAGCGGGAGCGAACACCGGGGAGCTGTTTTTT. The J gene is TRBJ2-2, the V gene TRBV10-2, with TRBD2 matching 10 bases. This CDR3 is 15 amino acids long. Germline V CDR1 and CDR2: WSHSY, SAAADI. V lost 5 bases to trimming and J lost 0 bases; unmatched junction nucleotides: 0.

The V gene is TRBV7-2, the J gene TRBJ2-7; TRBD2 matches at 10 bases. J lost 9 bases, V lost 5 bases, and 13 bases had no gene match. Germline V gene lookup returns CDR1 SGHTA and CDR2 FQGNSA. This CDR3 spans 15 amino acids. The CDR3 DNA reads as TGTGCCAGCAGCCCGTCCTTAGCGGGAGGCCCCCGGCAGTACTTC. It is translated as CASSPSLAGGPRQYF.

The gene calls are TRBV6-5 and TRBJ1-3; D remains unclear. CDR1 is MNHEY and CDR2 is SVGAGI in the germline V gene. This CDR3 is 13 amino acids long. V lost 7 bases, J lost 9 bases, and 16 bases lay in between. Here the CDR3 reads CASIPPELGTIYF. Written as DNA, the CDR3 is TGTGCCAGCATCCCCCCTGAGTTAGGCACCATATATTTT.

This clone was seen a handful of times. V gene TRBV7-3 combines with J gene TRBJ2-7; 11 nucleotides match TRBD2. The CDR3 has 16 amino acids. Per the germline V gene, CDR1 is SGHTA and CDR2 is FQGTGA. With V trimmed by 5 bases and J by 0 bases, 6 bases remained unmatched. The CDR3 here is CASSRGTSGNSYEQYF. DNA for the CDR3: TGTGCCAGCAGCAGAGGGACTAGCGGAAACTCCTACGAGCAGTACTTC.

This chain connects TRBV7-2 to TRBJ1-1, with 7 bases matching TRBD1. The trim removed 5 bases at V and 11 bases at J, leaving 11 bases unmatched. This CDR3 region has 13 residues. Germline V gene sequence: CDR1 SGHTA, CDR2 FQGNSA. The CDR3 spells CASSMRTGGYAFF. The CDR3, as DNA: TGTGCCAGCAGCATGCGGACAGGTGGTTACGCTTTCTTT. Together with reference TRBV7-2 and TRBJ1-1, the CDR3 gives the full variable domain: GAGVSQSPSNKVTEKGKDVELRCDPISGHTALYWYRQSLGQGLEFLIYFQGNSAPDKSGLPSDRFSAERTGGSVSTLTIQRTQQEDSAVYLCASSMRTGGYAFFGQGTRLTVV.

The rearrangement links TRBV11-2 to TRBJ1-5, with D perhaps TRBD1 (6 bases). The CDR3 contains 14 residues. CDR1 and CDR2 from the germline V gene are SGHAT and FQNNGV. The ends were cut back, 0 bases at V and 7 bases at J, with 10 bases in the middle. The CDR3 DNA reads TGTGCCAGCAGCTTAGACAGGGGATCCCAGCCCCAGCATTTT. Amino acids: CASSLDRGSQPQHF.

The gene calls are TRBV7-9 and TRBJ2-1, with 13 bases fitting TRBD2. The V gene's germline CDR1 is SEHNR and CDR2 FQNEAQ (reference sequence). V was clipped by 6 bases and J by 5 bases; unmatched bases: 7. The CDR3 length is 16 residues. The CDR3 DNA follows: TGTGCCAGCAGTAAAGGGGGGACTAGCGGGAACAATGAGCAGTTCTTC. Its translation: CASSKGGTSGNNEQFF.

V and J are TRBV7-9 and TRBJ2-3, with 12 bases matching TRBD2. After removal of 5 bases from V and 8 bases from J, the junction contained 11 bases not matched to a gene. The CDR3 has 16 residues. Germline-derived CDR1 and CDR2 are SEHNR and FQNEAQ (reference sequence). The CDR3 DNA reads TGTGCCAGCAGCCCAACCCCGACTAGCGGGGGTGGTACGCAGTATTTT. Translated: CASSPTPTSGGGTQYF.

This chain joins TRBV19 and TRBJ1-5, with 9 bases aligning to TRBD1. Per germline, CDR1 LNHDA and CDR2 SQIVND (reference sequence). V lost 6 bases to trimming and J lost 4 bases; unmatched junction nucleotides: 7. The CDR3 consists of 15 residues. CDR3 coding DNA: TGTGCCAGTAGAACCCAGACAGGGGGAAATCAGCCCCAGCATTTT. As protein: CASRTQTGGNQPQHF.

V and J are TRBV9 and TRBJ1-4; maybe TRBD1 (5 bases). V was cut by 0 bases and J by 0 bases, with 12 bases left in between. Germline V lookup: CDR1 SGDLS, CDR2 YYNGEE. This CDR3 is built from 17 residues. The CDR3 DNA sequence: TGTGCCAGCAGCGTAGCTCTAGGGGAAACAACTAATGAAAAACTGTTTTTT. Translating it yields CASSVALGETTNEKLFF.

V usage is TRBV7-8 and J usage is TRBJ2-7; tentatively, D is TRBD1 (5 bases). The CDR3 sequence is 15 residues long. Germline assignment: CDR1 SGHVS and CDR2 FQNEAQ. V lost 2 bases to trimming and J lost 5 bases, with 16 bases between them. The CDR3 spells CASSLRRELRDEQYF. The CDR3 bases are TGTGCCAGCAGCTTACGTAGGGAACTCAGGGACGAGCAGTACTTC.

This clone has just one count. V usage is TRBV15 and J usage is TRBJ2-7; D might be TRBD2 (5 bases). The CDR3 spans 16 residues. In germline, CDR1 is LNHNV, CDR2 YYDKDF (reference sequence). Trimming cost V 0 bases and J 0 bases, with 12 bases left between them. CDR3 loop: CATSRDYGVSSYEQYF. In DNA form, the CDR3 reads TGTGCCACCAGCAGAGATTACGGGGTGAGCTCCTACGAGCAGTACTTC. Full variable domain (outside the CDR3, taken from reference TRBV15 and TRBJ2-7): DAMVIQNPRYQVTQFGKPVTLSCSQTLNHNVMYWYQQKSSQAPKLLFHYYDKDFNNEADTPDNFQSRRPNTSFCFLDIRSPGLGDTAMYLCATSRDYGVSSYEQYFGPGTRLTVT.

The rearrangement uses TRBV3-1 (or the pseudogene TRBV3-2) and TRBJ2-7; the D gene is possibly TRBD2 (5 bases). V lost 1 base to trimming and J lost 3 bases, with 16 bases between them. Germline V gene lookup returns CDR1 LGHDT and CDR2 YNNKEL (reference sequence). The CDR3 sequence is 16 residues long. DNA of the CDR3: TGTGCCAGCAGCCAAGCTTGGGGAAGCGGCGTCTACGAGCAGTACTTC. Its protein product is CASSQAWGSGVYEQYF.

This clone was recorded a few times. This rearrangement joins TRBV6-6 to TRBJ1-2, with D hard to call. In germline, CDR1 is MNHNY, CDR2 SVGAGI (reference sequence). This CDR3 comprises 15 residues. V shed 0 bases and J shed 0 bases, with 8 bases lying between them. The CDR3: CASSYSAGANYGYTF. The CDR3 coding sequence is TGTGCCAGCAGTTACTCGGCAGGAGCTAACTATGGCTACACCTTC.